These T cell receptor beta chains were read from a single sample in a study of vaccination and CD4 T cells after COVID-19. MiXCR, applied by TCRdb to the PCR reads, yields one record per CDR3 protein. The sample includes about 9,500 distinct CDR3 sequences, roughly 27% of them seen just once. Their cognate antigens are unknown. The sequencing input was CD4+ T cells from blood, cultured in vitro. The receptor source for this set is a human donor in good health. Each CDR3 is given with its conserved first and last residue. D genes are given only for firm matches. Clone size is stated in some rows and not others, as once, few, many or a class when expanded.

V	size	D	J	DNA	CDR3
TRBV4-3	NA	NA	TRBJ2-5	TGCGCCAGCAGCCAAGGTCTGGGGACAAGACAAGAGACCCAGTACTTC	CASSQGLGTRQETQYF
TRBV10-3	once	NA	TRBJ2-3	TGTGCCACGGAGGGCGGGCATACGCAGTATTTT	CATEGGHTQYF
TRBV7-6	few	NA	TRBJ2-2	TGTGCCAGCAGCCAAGGGGGGGGGAACACCGGGGAGCTGTTTTTT	CASSQGGGNTGELFF
TRBV7-8	NA	NA	TRBJ2-1	TGTGCCAGCAGCTCCGAGGGCCCCGCGTCCTACAATGAGCAGTTCTTC	CASSSEGPASYNEQFF
TRBV7-2	NA	NA	TRBJ2-3	TGTGCCAGCAGCGGTTACGGTAGCGGTCTACCGGGGCGCACAGATACGCAGTATTTT	CASSGYGSGLPGRTDTQYF
TRBV7-9	NA	NA	TRBJ2-1	TGTGCCAGCAGCTTAAGGGCAGAAGCTGAGCAGTTCTTC	CASSLRAEAEQFF
TRBV6-5	few	NA	TRBJ2-3	TGTGCCAGCAGTTATCTACGTGGTACGCAGTATTTT	CASSYLRGTQYF
TRBV28	NA	NA	TRBJ2-7	TGTGCCAGCAGTTTAGGTGCCTACGAGCAGTACTTC	CASSLGAYEQYF
TRBV6-1	few	NA	TRBJ1-5	TGTGCCAGCAACGAAGGCCCCAATCAGCCCCAGCATTTT	CASNEGPNQPQHF
TRBV30	NA	TRBD1	TRBJ2-5	TGTGCCGGGGACAGGGGGAAGACCCAGTACTTC	CAGDRGKTQYF
TRBV6-1	NA	NA	TRBJ2-2	TGTGCCACCATACAGGGGAACACCGGGGAGCTGTTTTTT	CATIQGNTGELFF
TRBV5-8	NA	NA	TRBJ1-5	TGTGCCAGCAGCTTCCGGGGCAATCAGCCCCAGCATTTT	CASSFRGNQPQHF
TRBV7-2	NA	TRBD2	TRBJ2-1	TGTGCCAGCCCGGGACTAGCCGCCTACAATGAGCAGTTCTTC	CASPGLAAYNEQFF
TRBV29-1	NA	NA	TRBJ2-3	TGCAGCGTTAATGAGGGAGTAGATACGCAGTATTTT	CSVNEGVDTQYF
TRBV6-1	few	NA	TRBJ1-3	TGTGCCAGCCTACTGACGGGGGCGAACACCATATATTTT	CASLLTGANTIYF
TRBV28	NA	TRBD1	TRBJ1-1	TGTGCCAGCAGCACCGGGACAGAAAACACTGAAGCTTTCTTT	CASSTGTENTEAFF
TRBV6-1	NA	TRBD2	TRBJ2-3	TGTGCCAGCAGCTCTAGCGGGAGAGGGGGGTACACAGATACGCAGTATTTT	CASSSSGRGGYTDTQYF
TRBV7-2	NA	TRBD1	TRBJ1-5	TGTGCCAGCAGCAATCGGACAGGACAAAATCAGCCCCAGCATTTT	CASSNRTGQNQPQHF
TRBV19	medium-sized	NA	TRBJ1-5	TGTGCCAGTACATCAGGGGCCCTGAATCAGCCCCAGCATTTT	CASTSGALNQPQHF
TRBV6-5	few	TRBD2	TRBJ2-5	TGTGCCAGCAGTTACTCGAACGGACTAGCGGGACGAGGGACCCAGTACTTC	CASSYSNGLAGRGTQYF
TRBV20-1	NA	TRBD2	TRBJ2-2	TGCAGTGCTAGCAAGAGTAATAGGAAAGCGGGAGGAAGATTTAACACCGGGGAGCTGTTTTTT	CSASKSNRKAGGRFNTGELFF
TRBV7-3	NA	NA	TRBJ2-1	TGTGCCAGCAGCTCCGGGACAAACGGGGATGAGCAGTTCTTC	CASSSGTNGDEQFF
TRBV6-2/TRBV6-3	medium-sized	TRBD1	TRBJ1-2	TGTGCCAGCAGACCCATCGGGACAGCACCGAACTATGGCTACACCTTC	CASRPIGTAPNYGYTF
TRBV11-1	NA	NA	TRBJ2-1	TGTGCCAGCAGCGCCTCCGGGACATATGAGCAGTTCTTC	CASSASGTYEQFF
TRBV20-1	few	TRBD1	TRBJ2-2	TGCAGTGCTCAGAGGGGGCTCTATACCGGGGAGCTGTTTTTT	CSAQRGLYTGELFF
TRBV28	NA	TRBD2	TRBJ2-2	TGTGCCAGCAGTTTAAGAGCGGGAGTTGGTACCGGGGAGCTGTTTTTT	CASSLRAGVGTGELFF
TRBV12-3/TRBV12-4	NA	NA	TRBJ1-1	TGTGCCAGCAGTTTAAACGATGAAGCTTTCTTT	CASSLNDEAFF
TRBV20-1	few	TRBD2	TRBJ2-3	TGCAGTGCTAGAGGACTAGCGGGAGCAGATACGCAGTATTTT	CSARGLAGADTQYF
TRBV5-3	NA	TRBD1	TRBJ2-5	TGTGCCAGAAGCTCGTTTTTCCGGGACAGGGAGGAGACCCAGTACTTC	CARSSFFRDREETQYF
TRBV20-1	NA	TRBD1	TRBJ2-7	TGCAGTGCTAGAGATGTTCGGACAGGGACCTACGAGCAGTACTTC	CSARDVRTGTYEQYF
TRBV5-1	NA	NA	TRBJ1-1	TGCGCCAGCAGCCACGGGACGGCCCAGCCAGAGGCTTTCTTT	CASSHGTAQPEAFF
TRBV19	NA	NA	TRBJ2-3	TGTGCCAGTAGTGTTCGGGACTCAGATACGCAGTATTTT	CASSVRDSDTQYF
TRBV7-6	NA	NA	TRBJ2-2	TGTGCCAGCAACCCCGGCCGAGGGGAAGGCACCGGGGAGCTGTTTTTT	CASNPGRGEGTGELFF
TRBV27	NA	TRBD2	TRBJ2-3	TGTGCCAGCAGTTTAATCCCACTAGCGGGGTGGACAGATACGCAGTATTTT	CASSLIPLAGWTDTQYF
TRBV5-4	NA	TRBD2	TRBJ2-2	TGTGCCAGCAGCAAAACTAGCGGGGAGGGCACCGGGGAGCTGTTTTTT	CASSKTSGEGTGELFF
TRBV24-1	NA	TRBD2	TRBJ2-1	TGTGCCACCAGTGCAGGACTAGCGGGCGGCTGGGGTGAGCAGTTCTTC	CATSAGLAGGWGEQFF
TRBV19	NA	NA	TRBJ1-3	TGTGCCAGTTCGACAGGAGCTGGAAACACCATATATTTT	CASSTGAGNTIYF
TRBV7-2	NA	TRBD1	TRBJ1-2	TGTGCCAGCAGCTTAGGGTCAGGGGGCTTCTATGGCTACACCTTC	CASSLGSGGFYGYTF
TRBV6-4	NA	TRBD1	TRBJ1-2	TGTGCCAACCGGACAGGGGGTAACTATGGCTACACCTTC	CANRTGGNYGYTF
TRBV25-1	few	NA	TRBJ1-1	TGTGCCAGCAGTGAGGCCGTGGGGCACACTGAAGCTTTCTTT	CASSEAVGHTEAFF
TRBV19	few	NA	TRBJ2-5	TGTGCCAGTAGTAGCGGGGGCGAGAAGACCCAGTACTTC	CASSSGGEKTQYF
TRBV2	few	NA	TRBJ1-6	TGTGCCAGCAGTGCTGGAAATTCACCCCTCCACTTT	CASSAGNSPLHF
TRBV7-2	medium-sized	NA	TRBJ1-5	TGTGCCAGCAGCCCCCAGACAGGTAGCAATCAGCCCCAGCATTTT	CASSPQTGSNQPQHF
TRBV10-3	NA	NA	TRBJ2-3	TGTGCCACCCTGAAAACCGGAGTAAGCACAGATACGCAGTATTTT	CATLKTGVSTDTQYF
TRBV30	NA	NA	TRBJ1-1	TGTGCCGCCCAGGGGTACACTGAAGCTTTCTTT	CAAQGYTEAFF
TRBV28	NA	TRBD1	TRBJ1-4	TGTGCCAGCAGGCCCTTCGACAGGGGCAGTGAAAAACTGTTTTTT	CASRPFDRGSEKLFF
TRBV7-3	medium-sized	TRBD2	TRBJ2-2	TGTGCCAGCAGCTCCGGACTAGCGGGAGCGGTCGGGGAGCTGTTTTTT	CASSSGLAGAVGELFF
TRBV19	NA	TRBD1	TRBJ2-7	TGTGCCAGTAGACGGACAGGGGGCGACGAGCAGTACTTC	CASRRTGGDEQYF
TRBV20-1	NA	TRBD2	TRBJ2-7	TGCAGTGCTTCCCCCCCAACCGGGACTAGCGGGGACGAGCAGTACTTC	CSASPPTGTSGDEQYF
TRBV5-4	few	TRBD1	TRBJ2-7	TGTGCCAGCACCTCCCGGGACAGGGGGCCCTACGAGCAGTACTTC	CASTSRDRGPYEQYF
TRBV24-1	few	TRBD1	TRBJ1-1	TGTGCCACCAGTGATGTGGGACAGGGGGCTGAAGCTTTCTTT	CATSDVGQGAEAFF
TRBV6-1	NA	NA	TRBJ1-1	TGTGCCAGCACTCCCCCGAAGAGGAGCACTGAAGCTTTCTTT	CASTPPKRSTEAFF
TRBV5-1	few	NA	TRBJ2-5	TGCGCCAGCAGCTTGATGGCTAGCGTCCAAGAGACCCAGTACTTC	CASSLMASVQETQYF